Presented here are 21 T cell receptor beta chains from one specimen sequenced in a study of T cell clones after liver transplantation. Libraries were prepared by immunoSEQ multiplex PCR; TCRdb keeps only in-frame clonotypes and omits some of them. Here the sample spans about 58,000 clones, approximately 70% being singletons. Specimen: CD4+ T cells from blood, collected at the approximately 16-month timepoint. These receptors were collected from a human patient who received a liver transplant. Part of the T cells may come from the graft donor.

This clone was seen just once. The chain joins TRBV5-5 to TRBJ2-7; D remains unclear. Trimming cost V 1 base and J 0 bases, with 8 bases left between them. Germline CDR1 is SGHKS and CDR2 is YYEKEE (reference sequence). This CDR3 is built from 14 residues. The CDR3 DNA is TGTGCCAGCAGCTTGACGCAAAGCTCCTACGAGCAGTACTTC. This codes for CASSLTQSSYEQYF.

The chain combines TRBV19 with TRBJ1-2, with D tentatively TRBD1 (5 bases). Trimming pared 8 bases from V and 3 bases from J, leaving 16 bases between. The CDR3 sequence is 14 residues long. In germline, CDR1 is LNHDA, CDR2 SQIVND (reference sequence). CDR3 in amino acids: CASSSGPGDYGYTF. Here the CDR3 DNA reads TGTGCCAGTTCGTCAGGGCCCGGTGACTATGGCTACACCTTC.

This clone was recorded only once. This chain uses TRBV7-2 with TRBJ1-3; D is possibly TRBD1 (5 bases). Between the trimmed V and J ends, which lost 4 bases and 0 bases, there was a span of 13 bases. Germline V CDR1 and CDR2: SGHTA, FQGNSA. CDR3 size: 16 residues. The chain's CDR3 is CASSSGPISSGNTIYF. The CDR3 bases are TGTGCCAGCAGCTCGGGACCGATCAGCTCTGGAAACACCATATATTTT. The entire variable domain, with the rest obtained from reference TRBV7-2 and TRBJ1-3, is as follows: GAGVSQSPSNKVTEKGKDVELRCDPISGHTALYWYRQSLGQGLEFLIYFQGNSAPDKSGLPSDRFSAERTGGSVSTLTIQRTQQEDSAVYLCASSSGPISSGNTIYFGEGSWLTVV.

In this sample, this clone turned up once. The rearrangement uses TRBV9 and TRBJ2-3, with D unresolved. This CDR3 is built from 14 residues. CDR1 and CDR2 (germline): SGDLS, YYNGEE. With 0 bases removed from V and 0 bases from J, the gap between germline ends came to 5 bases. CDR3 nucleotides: TGTGCCAGCAGCGTAGCTGGCAGCACAGATACGCAGTATTTT. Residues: CASSVAGSTDTQYF.

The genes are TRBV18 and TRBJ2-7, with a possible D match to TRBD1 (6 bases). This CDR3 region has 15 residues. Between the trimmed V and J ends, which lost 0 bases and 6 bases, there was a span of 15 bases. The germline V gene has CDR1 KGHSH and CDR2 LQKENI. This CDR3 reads CASSPPYTQTGEQYF. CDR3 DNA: TGTGCCAGCTCACCACCATATACTCAGACAGGCGAGCAGTACTTC.

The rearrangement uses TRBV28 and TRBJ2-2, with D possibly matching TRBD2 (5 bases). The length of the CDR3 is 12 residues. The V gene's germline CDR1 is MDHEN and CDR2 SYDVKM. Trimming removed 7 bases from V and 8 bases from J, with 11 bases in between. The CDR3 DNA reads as TGTGCCAGCATGAGGGCTAATGGGGAGCTGTTTTTT. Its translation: CASMRANGELFF.

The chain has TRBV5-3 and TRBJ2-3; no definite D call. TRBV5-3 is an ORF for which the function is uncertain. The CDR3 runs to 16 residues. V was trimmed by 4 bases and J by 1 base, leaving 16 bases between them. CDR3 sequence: CARSQNPQVRTDTQYF. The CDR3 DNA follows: TGTGCCAGAAGCCAGAACCCACAAGTCCGCACAGATACGCAGTATTTT.

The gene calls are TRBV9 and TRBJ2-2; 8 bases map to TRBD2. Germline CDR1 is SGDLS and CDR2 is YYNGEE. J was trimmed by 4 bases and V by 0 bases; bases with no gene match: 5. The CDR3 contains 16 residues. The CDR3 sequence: CASSVGGAGGTGELFF. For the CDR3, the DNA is TGTGCCAGCAGCGTAGGGGGCGCGGGGGGCACCGGGGAGCTGTTTTTT.

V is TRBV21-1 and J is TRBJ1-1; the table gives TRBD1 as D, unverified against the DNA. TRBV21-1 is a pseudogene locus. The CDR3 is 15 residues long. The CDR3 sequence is CASSTKNLQSPEAFF. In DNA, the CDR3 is TGTGCCAGCAGCACAAAGAACTTACAGTCGCCTGAAGCTTTCTTT.

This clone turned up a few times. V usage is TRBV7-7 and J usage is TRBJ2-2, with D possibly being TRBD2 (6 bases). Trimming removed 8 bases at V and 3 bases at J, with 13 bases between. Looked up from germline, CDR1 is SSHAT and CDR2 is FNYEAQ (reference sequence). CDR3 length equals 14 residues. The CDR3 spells CASSTGVDTGELFF. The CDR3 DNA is TGTGCCAGCTCCACGGGGGTCGACACCGGGGAGCTGTTTTTT.

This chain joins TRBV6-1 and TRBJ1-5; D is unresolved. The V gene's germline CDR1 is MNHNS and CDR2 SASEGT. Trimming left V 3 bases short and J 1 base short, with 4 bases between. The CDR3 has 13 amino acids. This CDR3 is CASSDWSNQPQHF. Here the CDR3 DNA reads TGTGCCAGCAGTGATTGGAGCAATCAGCCCCAGCATTTT.

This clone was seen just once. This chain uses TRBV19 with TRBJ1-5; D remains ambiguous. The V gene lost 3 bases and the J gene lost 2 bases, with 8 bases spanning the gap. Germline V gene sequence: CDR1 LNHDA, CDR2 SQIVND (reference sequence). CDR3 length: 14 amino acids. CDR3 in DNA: TGTGCCAGTAGTATCCGACCGGGCAATCAGCCCCAGCATTTT. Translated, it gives CASSIRPGNQPQHF.

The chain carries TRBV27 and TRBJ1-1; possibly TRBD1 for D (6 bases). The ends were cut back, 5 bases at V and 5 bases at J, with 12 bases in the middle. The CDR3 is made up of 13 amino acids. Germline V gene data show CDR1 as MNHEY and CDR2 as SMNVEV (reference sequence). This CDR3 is CASSPRGGTEAFF. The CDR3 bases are TGTGCCAGCAGTCCCAGGGGTGGTACTGAAGCTTTCTTT.

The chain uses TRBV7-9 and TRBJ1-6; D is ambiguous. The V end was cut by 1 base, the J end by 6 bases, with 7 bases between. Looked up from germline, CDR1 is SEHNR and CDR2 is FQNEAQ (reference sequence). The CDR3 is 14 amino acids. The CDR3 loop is CASSLELANSPLHF. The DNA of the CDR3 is TGTGCCAGCAGCTTAGAACTGGCTAATTCACCCCTCCACTTT.

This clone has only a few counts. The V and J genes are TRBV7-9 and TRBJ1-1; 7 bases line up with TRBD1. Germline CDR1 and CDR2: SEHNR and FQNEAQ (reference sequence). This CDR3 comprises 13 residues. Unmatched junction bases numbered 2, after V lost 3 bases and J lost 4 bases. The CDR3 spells CASSLTGFTEAFF. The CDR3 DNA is TGTGCCAGCAGCTTGACAGGGTTCACTGAAGCTTTCTTT.

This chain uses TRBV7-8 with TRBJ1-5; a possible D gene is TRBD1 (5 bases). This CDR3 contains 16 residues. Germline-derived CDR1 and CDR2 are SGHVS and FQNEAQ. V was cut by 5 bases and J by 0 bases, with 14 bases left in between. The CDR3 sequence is CASSPRTHYSNQPQHF. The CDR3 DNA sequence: TGTGCCAGCAGCCCCAGGACACATTATAGCAATCAGCCCCAGCATTTT.

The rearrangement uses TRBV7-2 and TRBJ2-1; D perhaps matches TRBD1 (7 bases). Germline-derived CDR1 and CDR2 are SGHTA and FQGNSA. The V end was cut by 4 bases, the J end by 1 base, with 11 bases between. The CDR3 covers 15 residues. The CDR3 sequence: CASSSGGQSYNEQFF. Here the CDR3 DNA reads TGTGCCAGCAGCTCCGGGGGACAGTCCTACAATGAGCAGTTCTTC.

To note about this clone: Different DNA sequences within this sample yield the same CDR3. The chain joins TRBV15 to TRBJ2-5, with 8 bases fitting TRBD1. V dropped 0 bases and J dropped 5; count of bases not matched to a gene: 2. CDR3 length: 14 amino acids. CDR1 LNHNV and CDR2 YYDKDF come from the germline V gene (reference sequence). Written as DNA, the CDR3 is TGTGCCACCAGCAGAGACAGGGGGCAGGAGACCCAGTACTTC. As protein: CATSRDRGQETQYF.

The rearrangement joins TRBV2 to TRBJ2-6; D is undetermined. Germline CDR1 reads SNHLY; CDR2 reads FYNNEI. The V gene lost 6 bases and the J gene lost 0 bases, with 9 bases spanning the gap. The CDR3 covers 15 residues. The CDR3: CASRATVSGANVLTF. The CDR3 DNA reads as TGTGCCAGCAGGGCGACGGTCTCTGGGGCCAACGTCCTGACTTTC.

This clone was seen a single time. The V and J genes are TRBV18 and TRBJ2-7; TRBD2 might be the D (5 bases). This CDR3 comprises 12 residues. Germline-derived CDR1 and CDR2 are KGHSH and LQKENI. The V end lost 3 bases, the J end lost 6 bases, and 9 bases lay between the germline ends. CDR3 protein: CASSPEGREQYF. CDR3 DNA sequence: TGTGCCAGCTCACCCGAGGGCCGCGAGCAGTACTTC.

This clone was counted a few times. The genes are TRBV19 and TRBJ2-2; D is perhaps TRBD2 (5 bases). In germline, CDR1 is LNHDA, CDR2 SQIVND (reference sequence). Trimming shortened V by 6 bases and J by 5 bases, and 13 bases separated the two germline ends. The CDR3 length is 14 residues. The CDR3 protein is CASRRGERTGELFF. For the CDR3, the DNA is TGTGCCAGTAGACGAGGAGAGCGGACCGGGGAGCTGTTTTTT.